This paragraph reports one T cell receptor beta chain. Its cognate antigen has yet to be identified. Qualities for individual bases were not recorded, and no much larger clone is one base off. This sample stems from a study of human T cells and chemical hapten exposure (dated by TCRdb to the early 2020s). Study-level background: For sensitization, 2% DPC in acetone was applied to a roughly 2 cm by roughly 2 cm area of upper inner arm skin. In alopecia patients, the study followed how the peripheral blood TCR repertoire changed in vivo over primary and secondary sensitization to diphenylcyclopropenone (DPC), a hapten. Most of the patients in the cohort were female, and the cohort covered alopecia areata with under or over 50% scalp involvement, alopecia totalis and alopecia universalis. Patients additionally received weekly therapeutic DPC doses to the scalp throughout the roughly 24-week study period. Patient blood was sampled pre-sensitization (week 0) and at 2, 6 and about 24 weeks after DPC sensitization. Patch testing on the upper back used Finn chambers containing 0.01% DPC, with scoring done after 6 days according to International Contact Dermatitis Research Group standards. Libraries were combined into a pool for sequencing, and differences in TCR yield between samples came mainly from small differences in library volumes within the pool. Around 29 alopecia patients provided blood for TCR sequencing at one to four time points (pre-sensitization, 2, 6 and 24 weeks).

Overall study outcomes, separate from this receptor: Repeated subsampling changed both the strength of the expansion versus patch-test correlation and the threshold at which that correlation became significant. The number of PT1 expanded TCRs positively correlated with patch test score, significant at thresholds 8, 16 and 32 but not 4. Alopecia, a presumed autoimmune disease, was present in all patients, so the immune response of the patients might differ from that of healthy individuals. Expanded TCRs formed significantly more large CDR3 similarity clusters than pre-sensitization or healthy control sets, consistent with antigen-driven responses. DPC sensitization did not change the number of TCRs with a frequency above 1 in 1000, and there was no evidence of changes in global repertoire structure.

According to the study, the label for this sample's time point signals: patch test 3, about 24 weeks after DPC sensitization. This sample's treatment or condition label indicates: therapeutic diphenylcyclopropenone sensitization with weekly scalp DPC. At every patch-test visit, the blood draw took place before the patch test was put on. Eligible patients were aged 18 to 70, diagnosed with alopecia, deemed suitable for DPC therapy, and excluded if pregnant. Total RNA was extracted from unfractionated whole blood that had been collected in Tempus Blood RNA tubes. Library method: RACE. Sequencing was carried out with a NextSeq 500. During library preparation, unique molecular identifiers were attached to individual cDNA molecules so that TCRs could be counted in a quantitative, reproducible way. Both TCR alpha and TCR beta chains were sequenced from each blood RNA sample. In the source study's methods: The median number of TCRs per sample was 85,000 to 100,000, ranging from about 20,000 to 750,000. The Decombinator software suite was used to annotate the V, J and CDR3 of the TCR reads. To make PS versus PT1 abundance plots, every sample was subsampled to the same number of TCRs (28,000). Expanded TCRs were defined as absent before sensitization and observed at least eight times at the 2-week time point. The raw public reads went through TCRdb reprocessing: fastp at Q25, MiXCR clone calling, in-frame beta chains kept. Entries that share a CDR3 protein sequence are merged under the most common genes and DNA. The V and J calls were not made by the authors but by TCRdb's processing. The sample table records some 180,000 distinct CDR3 sequences; around 23% of these occur just once. The ten biggest clones cover 2% to 2.5% of the sample.

This specimen was whole blood, taken in connection with sensitization to the hapten diphenylcyclopropenone (DPC). The receptor's source is a woman aged 40 to 50 with alopecia areata. Some clones in this sample may be carry-over from other donors' samples.

The DNA is as follows: TGTGCCAGCAGTTACTCGTACAGGGGCGATCAGCCCCAGCATTTT. It specifies CASSYSYRGDQPQHF. The chain uses TRBV6-2 or TRBV6-3 and TRBJ1-5, with 7 middle bases fitting TRBD1. CDR1 and CDR2 were assigned from the germline V gene as MNHEY and SVGEGT. Here V drops 0 bases and J drops 5 bases, and the junction holds 4 bases not matched to any gene. The CDR3 holds 15 amino acids from the cysteine to the phenylalanine. Only the CDR3 DNA stays, 45 bases, in frame from base 1.